The rows below give T cell receptor beta chains drawn from one sample of a study of regulatory T cells in long-lasting Graves disease. TCRdb used MiXCR to reprocess the multiplex PCR reads, holding one entry per CDR3 protein. The sample has 400,000 to 500,000 distinct CDR3 sequences; about 15% are singletons. This sample was shared with a second study, whose subject was T cells in Graves' hyperthyroidism and ophthalmopathy.

This specimen consisted of peripheral blood mononuclear cells (PBMCs), obtained at new diagnosis, from a patient treated with antithyroid drugs. The origin of the receptors is a woman between 45 and 65 years old with Graves disease. CDR3s include the opening cysteine and the closing phenylalanine or tryptophan.

V: TRBV3-1
CDR3: CASSQTGGAGQPQHF

V: TRBV18
CDR3: CASSPPQSLAGVFRNEQFF

V: TRBV19
CDR3: CASSIAQGGKTQYF

V: TRBV27
CDR3: CASSWDRERDTEAFF

V: TRBV3-1
CDR3: CASSPLSTNYEQYF

V: TRBV4-1
CDR3: CASSQGYAVNQETQYF

V: TRBV5-1
CDR3: CASSSAGIGGAYEQYF

V: TRBV12-3/TRBV12-4
CDR3: CASSIYGTSGRTGELFF

V: TRBV5-4
CDR3: CASSHRGQTNYGYTF

V: TRBV28
CDR3: CASSLVRIDGYTF

V: TRBV28
CDR3: CASRPARVSRETQYF

V: TRBV7-6
CDR3: CASGRLAVGSGADTQYF

V: TRBV28
CDR3: CASSNRLAGVSDTQYF

V: TRBV30
CDR3: CAWSDGLGAGNTIYF

V: TRBV6-5
CDR3: CASSYWAGTDYGYTF

V: TRBV27
CDR3: CASSSTSLYEQYF

V: TRBV5-1
CDR3: CASSPAGSGRGTDTQYF

V: TRBV20-1
CDR3: CSAIPGKSSYNEQFF

V: TRBV28
CDR3: CASSLVFYGYTF

V: TRBV6-1
CDR3: CASGAGGSYEQYF

V: TRBV28
CDR3: CASRSGTLSTDTQYF

V: TRBV10-3
CDR3: CAISEREGNTGELFF

V: TRBV10-3
CDR3: CAISGGTSAQETQYF

V: TRBV19
CDR3: CASTKGPQETQYF

V: TRBV28
CDR3: CASEGGVANTIYF

V: TRBV7-2
CDR3: CASSSWTGGSEKLFF

V: TRBV13
CDR3: CASSLGTVAKNIQYF

V: TRBV5-1
CDR3: CASSLTPGTGSWEGYTF

V: TRBV6-7
CDR3: CASRNPSGGGRQYQPQHF

V: TRBV5-5
CDR3: CASSLAGQDAYEQYF

V: TRBV20-1
CDR3: CSARDGDSSSTEAFF

V: TRBV18
CDR3: CASSPPGQNTGELFF

V: TRBV9
CDR3: CASSVGGKGRNQYF

V: TRBV5-1
CDR3: CASSLLADYEQYF

V: TRBV28
CDR3: CASSFGGEISYEQYF

V: TRBV5-1
CDR3: CASSLSSGDRGYGYTF

V: TRBV19
CDR3: CASSNQGWNEQFF

V: TRBV6-4
CDR3: CASSESAGGSDTQYF

V: TRBV7-9
CDR3: CASSSTSYEQYF

V: TRBV3-1
CDR3: CASSQLDTGELFF

V: TRBV19
CDR3: CASSIGGLNTEAFF

V: TRBV7-9
CDR3: CASSLSTAGWEQYF

V: TRBV19
CDR3: CASSILTGAYGYTF

V: TRBV2
CDR3: CASSEAWGLAGGEQYF

V: TRBV2
CDR3: CASRDGGVSYEQYF

V: TRBV25-1
CDR3: CASSQPQNSTDTQYF

V: TRBV5-5
CDR3: CASSRKTEADTQYF

V: TRBV25-1
CDR3: CASSLLSQETQYF

V: TRBV28
CDR3: CASRKGLAGGVEQFF

V: TRBV20-1
CDR3: CSARGGLAGRRVGTDTQYF